This entry lists 5 T cell receptor beta chains sequenced from one sample in a study of blood T cells in healthy people across ages. A J-beta primer mix and a sample-barcoded 5' primer were used in a second PCR of about 7 to 12 cycles. TCRdb reanalysed the 5' RACE reads using MiXCR and keeps one entry per CDR3 protein. The data contain more than 800,000 distinct CDR3 sequences, more than 25% of them seen just once; the ten biggest clones take up 17%. The sequencing sample was made of blood. The source is a woman aged 80 or over in good health.

This clonotype was counted between two and nine times. V usage is TRBV19 and J usage is TRBJ2-1, with D possibly matching TRBD1 (6 bases). V was pared by 4 bases and J by 9 bases, with 19 bases between. Germline-derived CDR1 and CDR2 are LNHDA and SQIVND (reference sequence). The CDR3 consists of 15 residues. The CDR3 loop is CASSTMAQVRGEQFF. The CDR3 DNA is TGTGCCAGTAGTACGATGGCACAGGTCAGGGGTGAGCAGTTCTTC.

To note about this clonotype: A read error is possible here, since a much larger clone lies one base away. V is TRBV5-1 and J is TRBJ2-7; TRBD2 matches 7 bases. The J call may be mistaken, given a closer DNA end match to TRBJ2-5. This CDR3 spans 15 amino acids. In germline, CDR1 is SGHRS, CDR2 YFSETQ. The CDR3 protein is CASSRICGGQETQYF. The CDR3 bases are TGCGCCAGCAGCAGAATTTGCGGGGGACAAGAGACCCAGTACTTC.

This clonotype has more than one count but fewer than ten. A much larger clone differs from this one at a single base, so this may be a read error. The chain has TRBV7-2 and TRBJ2-5, with 7 positions matching TRBD2. From germline, CDR1 is SGHTA and CDR2 FQGNSA. Losses at the gene ends were 4 bases for V and 11 bases for J; bases not matched to a gene: 22. This CDR3 region has 17 residues. The CDR3 spells CASSSSGRGRLYNEQYF. The CDR3 coding sequence is TGTGCCAGCAGCTCCTCGGGGCGGGGGAGACTTTACAATGAGCAGTACTTC.

As for this clonotype: It may be a read error: a sequence one base away is much more abundant. V gene TRBV2 combines with J gene TRBJ2-5, with 8 nucleotides matching TRBD2. Per germline, CDR1 SNHLY and CDR2 FYNNEI. This CDR3 has 19 amino acids. V was clipped by 2 bases and J by 11 bases; unmatched bases: 25. In DNA form, the CDR3 reads TGTGCCAGCAGTGAATCCCTACGCGGGGGGCCCCCCTCGGGCAATGAGCAGTACTTC. It codes for CASSESLRGGPPSGNEQYF.

This clonotype showed up many times. The CDR3 loop is CASRIQSGPKRNGYTF. The CDR3 region has the DNA TGTGCCAGCAGGATACAATCCGGGCCGAAGAGGAACGGCTACACCTTC. V gene TRBV11-2 combines with J gene TRBJ1-2; D call uncertain. V was trimmed by 6 bases and J by 8 bases, leaving 25 bases between them. CDR3 length: 16 amino acids. Germline V gene data show CDR1 as SGHAT and CDR2 as FQNNGV.